This section outlines one T cell receptor (beta chain) sequence together with its context. The antigen is undetermined. This entry is derived from a study of T cell responses to AZD1222 COVID-19 vaccine. Clones were read by immunoSEQ multiplex PCR, and TCRdb kept only the in-frame ones, dropping some. In the table there are 130,000 to 150,000 clones, more than 70% of which are singletons. Study outcomes and limitations: Females made up more of the donors, who were largely white British, and clonal diversity may have come out too low. Just a handful of people given AZD1222 tested seropositive at baseline.

There are 14 residues in the CDR3. Germline CDR1 and CDR2: SGDLS and YYNGEE. The ends were cut back, 3 bases at V and 5 bases at J, with 12 bases in the middle. The receptor was derived from an adult in good health. The sequencing used peripheral blood, collected on day 0 of AZD1222 vaccination. This sequence joins TRBV9 and TRBJ1-5, with no clear D. The CDR3 loop is CASSAGERDQPQHF. For the CDR3, the DNA is TGTGCCAGCAGCGCCGGGGAAAGGGATCAGCCCCAGCATTTT.